Included here is one TCR beta chain sequence, with context. The data were taken from a study of blood T cell repertoires in COVID-19. Study context: PBMCs, B-cell-depleted T cells, or T cells provided the cDNA or gDNA that made up the material.

Only in-frame clones appear in the TCRdb table, and some are missing; sequencing was by immunoSEQ multiplex PCR. The data show 250,000 to 300,000 clones, 75% to 90% seen once. V lost 2 bases and J lost 4, with 18 bases in between. This CDR3 spans 17 amino acids. Germline-derived CDR1 and CDR2 are SGHAT and FQNNGV. The clonotype comes from a woman aged 45-65 years who had recovered from COVID-19. The sample taken for sequencing was peripheral blood. This chain joins TRBV11-2 and TRBJ1-3; D gene uncertain. DNA of the CDR3: TGTGCCAGCAGCTTACTCACTGGGAGGGTAGTCGGAAACACCATATATTTT. Residues: CASSLLTGRVVGNTIYF.